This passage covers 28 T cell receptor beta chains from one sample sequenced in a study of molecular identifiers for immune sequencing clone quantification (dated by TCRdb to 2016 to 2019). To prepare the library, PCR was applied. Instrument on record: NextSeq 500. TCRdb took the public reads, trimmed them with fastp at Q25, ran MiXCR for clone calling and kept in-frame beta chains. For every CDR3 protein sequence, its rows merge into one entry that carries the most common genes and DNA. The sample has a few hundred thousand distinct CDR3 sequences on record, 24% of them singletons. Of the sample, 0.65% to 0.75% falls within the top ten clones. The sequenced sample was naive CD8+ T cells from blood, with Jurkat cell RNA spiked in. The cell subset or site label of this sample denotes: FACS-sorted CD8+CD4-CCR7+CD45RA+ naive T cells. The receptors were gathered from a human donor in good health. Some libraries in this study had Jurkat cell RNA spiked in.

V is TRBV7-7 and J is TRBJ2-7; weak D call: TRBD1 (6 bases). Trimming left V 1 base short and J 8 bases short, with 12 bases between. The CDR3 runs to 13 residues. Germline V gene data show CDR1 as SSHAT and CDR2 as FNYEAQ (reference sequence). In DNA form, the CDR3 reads TGTGCCAGCAGCTTAGACCCAGGGGACAAGCAGTACTTC. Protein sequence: CASSLDPGDKQYF.

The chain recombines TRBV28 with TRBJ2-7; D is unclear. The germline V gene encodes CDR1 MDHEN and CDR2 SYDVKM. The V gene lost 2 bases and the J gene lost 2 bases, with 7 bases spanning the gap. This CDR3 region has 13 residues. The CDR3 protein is CASSLERTYEQYF. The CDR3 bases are TGTGCCAGCAGTTTAGAGCGCACCTACGAGCAGTACTTC.

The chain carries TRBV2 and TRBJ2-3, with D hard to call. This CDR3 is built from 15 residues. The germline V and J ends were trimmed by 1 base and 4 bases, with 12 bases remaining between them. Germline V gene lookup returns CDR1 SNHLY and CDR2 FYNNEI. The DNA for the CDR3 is TGTGCCAGCAGTGAAGGCAGACGTGGGGCAGATACGCAGTATTTT. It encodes CASSEGRRGADTQYF.

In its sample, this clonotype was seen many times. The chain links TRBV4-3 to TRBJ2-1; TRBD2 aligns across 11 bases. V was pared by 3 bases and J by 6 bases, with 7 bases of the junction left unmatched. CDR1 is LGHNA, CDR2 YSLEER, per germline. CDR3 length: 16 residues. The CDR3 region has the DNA TGCGCCAGCAGCCACCGATCTAGCGGGAGGAGCAATGAGCAGTTCTTC. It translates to CASSHRSSGRSNEQFF.

The CDR3 region has the DNA TGTGCCAGCAGTTACTCGAGTATCAGCGGGAGGCTCCGAGGGACCCAGTACTTC. It codes for CASSYSSISGRLRGTQYF. The chain uses TRBV6-5 and TRBJ2-5, with TRBD2 matching over 9 bases. The V segment lost 0 bases and the J segment 7 bases; nucleotides outside the gene matches: 15. From germline, CDR1 is MNHEY and CDR2 SVGAGI. This CDR3 comprises 18 residues.

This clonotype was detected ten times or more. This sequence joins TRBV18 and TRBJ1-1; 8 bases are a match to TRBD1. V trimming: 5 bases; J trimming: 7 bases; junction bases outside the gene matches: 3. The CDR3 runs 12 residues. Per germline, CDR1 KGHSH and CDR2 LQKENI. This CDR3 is CASSLQGVEAFF. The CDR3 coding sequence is TGTGCCAGCTCATTACAGGGGGTTGAAGCTTTCTTT. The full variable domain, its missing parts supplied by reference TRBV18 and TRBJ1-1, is NAGVMQNPRHLVRRRGQEARLRCSPMKGHSHVYWYRQLPEEGLKFMVYLQKENIIDESGMPKERFSAEFPKEGPSILRIQQVVRGDSAAYFCASSLQGVEAFFGQGTRLTVV.

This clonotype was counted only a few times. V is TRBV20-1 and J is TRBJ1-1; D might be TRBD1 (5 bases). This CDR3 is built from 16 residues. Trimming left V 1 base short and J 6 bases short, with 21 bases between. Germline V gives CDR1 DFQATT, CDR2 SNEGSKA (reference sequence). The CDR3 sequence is CSARARGGNLGAEAFF. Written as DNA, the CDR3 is TGCAGTGCTAGAGCCCGGGGGGGGAATTTAGGCGCTGAAGCTTTCTTT.

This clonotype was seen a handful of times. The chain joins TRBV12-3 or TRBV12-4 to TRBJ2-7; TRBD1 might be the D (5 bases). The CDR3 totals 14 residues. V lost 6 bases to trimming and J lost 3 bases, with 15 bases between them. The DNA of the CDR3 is TGTGCCAGCAGAGACAGTCAGGCGAGCTACGAGCAGTACTTC. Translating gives CASRDSQASYEQYF.

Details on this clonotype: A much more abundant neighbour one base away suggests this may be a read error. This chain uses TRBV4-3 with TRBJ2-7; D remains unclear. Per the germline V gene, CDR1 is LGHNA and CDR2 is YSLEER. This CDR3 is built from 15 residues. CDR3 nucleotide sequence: TGCACCAGCAGCCAAGTAATTTCCAGCACCTACGAGCAGTACTTC. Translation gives CTSSQVISSTYEQYF.

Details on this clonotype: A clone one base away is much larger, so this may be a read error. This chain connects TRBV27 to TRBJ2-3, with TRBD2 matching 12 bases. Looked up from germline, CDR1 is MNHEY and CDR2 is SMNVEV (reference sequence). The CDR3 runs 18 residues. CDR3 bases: TGTGCCGGCAGTTTAATACCGCTAGCGGGGGGGCCTACGGATACGCAGTATTTT. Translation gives CAGSLIPLAGGPTDTQYF.

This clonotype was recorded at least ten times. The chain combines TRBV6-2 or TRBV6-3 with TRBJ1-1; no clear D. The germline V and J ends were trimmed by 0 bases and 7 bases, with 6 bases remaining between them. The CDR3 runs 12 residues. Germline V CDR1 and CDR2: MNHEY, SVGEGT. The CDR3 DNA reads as TGTGCCAGCAGTTACTCCGCCGTTGAAGCTTTCTTT. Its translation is CASSYSAVEAFF.

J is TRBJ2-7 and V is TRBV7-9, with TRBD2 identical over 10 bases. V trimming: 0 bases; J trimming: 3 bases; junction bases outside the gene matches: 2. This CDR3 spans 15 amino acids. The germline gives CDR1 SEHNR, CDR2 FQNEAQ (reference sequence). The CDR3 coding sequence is TGTGCCAGCAGCTTAGCCCCTAGCGGGAGCTACGAGCAGTACTTC. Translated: CASSLAPSGSYEQYF.

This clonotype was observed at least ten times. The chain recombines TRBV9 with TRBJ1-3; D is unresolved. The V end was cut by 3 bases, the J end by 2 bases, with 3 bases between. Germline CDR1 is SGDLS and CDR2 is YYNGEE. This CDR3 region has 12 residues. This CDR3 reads CASSGTGNTIYF. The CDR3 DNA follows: TGTGCCAGCAGCGGGACTGGAAACACCATATATTTT. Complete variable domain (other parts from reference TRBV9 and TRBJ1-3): DSGVTQTPKHLITATGQRVTLRCSPRSGDLSVYWYQQSLDQGLQFLIQYYNGEERAKGNILERFSAQQFPDLHSELNLSSLELGDSALYFCASSGTGNTIYFGEGSWLTVV.

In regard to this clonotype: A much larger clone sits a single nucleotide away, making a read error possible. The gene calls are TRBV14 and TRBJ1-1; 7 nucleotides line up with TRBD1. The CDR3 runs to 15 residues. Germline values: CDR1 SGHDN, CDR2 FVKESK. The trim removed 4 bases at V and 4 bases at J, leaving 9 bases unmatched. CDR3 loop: CASSRGDRASTEAFF. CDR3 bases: TGTGCCAGCAGCCGAGGTGACAGGGCTAGCACTGAAGCTTTCTTT.

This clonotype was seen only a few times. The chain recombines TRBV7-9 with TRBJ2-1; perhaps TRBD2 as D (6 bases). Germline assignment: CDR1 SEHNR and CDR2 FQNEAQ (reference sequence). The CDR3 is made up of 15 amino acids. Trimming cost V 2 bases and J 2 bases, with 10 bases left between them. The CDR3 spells CASSLIAEAYNEQFF. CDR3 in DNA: TGTGCCAGCAGCTTAATAGCGGAAGCCTACAATGAGCAGTTCTTC.

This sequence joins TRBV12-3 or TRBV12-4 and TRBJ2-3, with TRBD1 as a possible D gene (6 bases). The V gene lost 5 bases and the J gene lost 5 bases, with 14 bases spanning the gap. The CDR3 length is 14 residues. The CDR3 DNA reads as TGTGCCAGCAGTCCGCAGGGGATTCGAGATACGCAGTATTTT. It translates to CASSPQGIRDTQYF.

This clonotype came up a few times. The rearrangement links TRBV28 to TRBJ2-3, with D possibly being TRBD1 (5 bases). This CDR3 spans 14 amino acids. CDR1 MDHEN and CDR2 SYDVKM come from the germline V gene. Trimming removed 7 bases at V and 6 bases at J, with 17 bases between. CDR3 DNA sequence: TGTGCCAGCACCACAGGCGGACGGAGCGATACGCAGTATTTT. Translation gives CASTTGGRSDTQYF.

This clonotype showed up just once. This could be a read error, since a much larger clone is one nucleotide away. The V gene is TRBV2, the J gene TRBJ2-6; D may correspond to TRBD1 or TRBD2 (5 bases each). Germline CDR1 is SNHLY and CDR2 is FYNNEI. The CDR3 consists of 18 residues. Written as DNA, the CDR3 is TGTACCGGACTTACCGGGGACCGCAAAATATCTGGGGCCAACGTCCTGACTTTC. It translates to CTGLTGDRKISGANVLTF.

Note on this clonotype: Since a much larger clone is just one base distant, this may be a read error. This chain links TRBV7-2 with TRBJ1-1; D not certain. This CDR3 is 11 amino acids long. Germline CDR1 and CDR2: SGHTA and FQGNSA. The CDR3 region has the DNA TGTGCCAGCAGGATTAACACTAAAGCTTTCTTT. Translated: CASRINTKAFF.

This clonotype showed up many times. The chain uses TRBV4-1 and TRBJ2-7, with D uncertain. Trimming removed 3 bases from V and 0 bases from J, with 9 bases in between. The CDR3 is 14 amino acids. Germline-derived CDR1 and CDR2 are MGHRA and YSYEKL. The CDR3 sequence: CASSHRDPSYEQYF. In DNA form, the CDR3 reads TGCGCCAGCAGCCACCGAGACCCCTCCTACGAGCAGTACTTC.

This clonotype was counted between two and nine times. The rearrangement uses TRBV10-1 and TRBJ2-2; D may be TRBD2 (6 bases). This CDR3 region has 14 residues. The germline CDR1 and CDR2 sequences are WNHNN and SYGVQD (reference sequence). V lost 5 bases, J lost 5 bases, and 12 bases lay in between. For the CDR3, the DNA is TGCGCCAGCAGTCCAGCGGGTTGGACCGGGGAGCTGTTTTTT. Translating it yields CASSPAGWTGELFF.

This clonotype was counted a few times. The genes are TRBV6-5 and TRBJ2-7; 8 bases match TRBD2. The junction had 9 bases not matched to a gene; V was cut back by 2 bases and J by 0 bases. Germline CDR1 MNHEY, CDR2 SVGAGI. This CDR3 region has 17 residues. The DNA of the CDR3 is TGTGCCAGCAGTTACGACGCTACGGGAGGGCCCTCCTACGAGCAGTACTTC. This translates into CASSYDATGGPSYEQYF.

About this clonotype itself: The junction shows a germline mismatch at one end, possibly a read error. Here the CDR3 reads CASSYLAGNTGGLFF. In DNA form, the CDR3 reads TGTGCCAGCAGTTACTTGGCAGGGAACACCGGGGGGCTGTTTTTT. The V and J genes are TRBV6-2 or TRBV6-3 and TRBJ2-2; a weak D match, TRBD2 (6 bases). The CDR3 sequence is 15 residues long. The germline V gene has CDR1 MNHEY and CDR2 SVGEGT.

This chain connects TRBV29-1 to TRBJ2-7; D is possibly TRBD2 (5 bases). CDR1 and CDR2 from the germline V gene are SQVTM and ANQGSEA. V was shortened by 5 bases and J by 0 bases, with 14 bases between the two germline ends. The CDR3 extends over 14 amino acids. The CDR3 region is CSVWETQSSYEQYF. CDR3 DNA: TGCAGCGTTTGGGAGACTCAGAGCTCCTACGAGCAGTACTTC.

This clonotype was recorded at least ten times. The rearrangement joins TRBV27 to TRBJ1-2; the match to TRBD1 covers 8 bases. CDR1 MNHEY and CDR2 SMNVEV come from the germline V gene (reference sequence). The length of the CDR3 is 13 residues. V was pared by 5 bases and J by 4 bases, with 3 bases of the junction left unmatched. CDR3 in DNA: TGTGCCAGCAGTCAAGGGACAGGCTATGGCTACACCTTC. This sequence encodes CASSQGTGYGYTF.

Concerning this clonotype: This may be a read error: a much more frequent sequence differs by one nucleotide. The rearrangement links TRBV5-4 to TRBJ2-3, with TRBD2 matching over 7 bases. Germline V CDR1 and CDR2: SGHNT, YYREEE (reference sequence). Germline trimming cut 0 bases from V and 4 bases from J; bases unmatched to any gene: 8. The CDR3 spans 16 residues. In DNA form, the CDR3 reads TGTGCCAGCAGCTTGGCCGGGGTTACTAGCGCAGATACGCAGTATTTT. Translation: CASSLAGVTSADTQYF.

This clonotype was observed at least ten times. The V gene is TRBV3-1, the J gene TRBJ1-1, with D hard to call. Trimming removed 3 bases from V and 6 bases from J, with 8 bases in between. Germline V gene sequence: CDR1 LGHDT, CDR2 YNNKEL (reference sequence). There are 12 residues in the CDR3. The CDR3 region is CASSQGGSEAFF. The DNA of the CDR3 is TGTGCCAGCAGCCAGGGTGGATCTGAAGCTTTCTTT.

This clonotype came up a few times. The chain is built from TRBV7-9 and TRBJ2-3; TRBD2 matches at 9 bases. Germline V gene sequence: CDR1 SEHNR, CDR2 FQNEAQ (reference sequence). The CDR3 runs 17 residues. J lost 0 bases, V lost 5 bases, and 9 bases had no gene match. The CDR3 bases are TGTGCCAGCAGCCCCCCGGCGGGGGGGCGAAGCACAGATACGCAGTATTTT. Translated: CASSPPAGGRSTDTQYF.